This T cell receptor (beta chain) came from a study of cytomegalovirus exposure and HLA in healthy donors. Study-wide results and limits: A classifier reportedly called cytomegalovirus status with high sensitivity and specificity. Researchers counted 164 TCR beta chains as cytomegalovirus-associated. There were three CMV-associated chains whose specificity for CMV antigens was confirmed in vitro.

Concerning this clone itself: Its cognate antigen is unknown.

Assay used: immunoSEQ multiplex PCR; TCRdb lists only in-frame clones, some missing. The sample has roughly 280,000 clones; 80% to 90% are singletons. The sequenced sample was PBMCs. This receptor was identified in a woman under 30 in good health and CMV-seronegative.

DNA of the CDR3: TGTGCCAGCAGTTTATCGTTGGGAGCCGTGGGTAATGAAAAACTGTTTTTT. Its translation: CASSLSLGAVGNEKLFF. The chain combines TRBV27 with TRBJ1-4; no reliable D call. This CDR3 is built from 17 residues. V gave up 0 bases and J gave up 4 bases, with 15 bases separating them. Germline CDR1 is MNHEY and CDR2 is SMNVEV (reference sequence).